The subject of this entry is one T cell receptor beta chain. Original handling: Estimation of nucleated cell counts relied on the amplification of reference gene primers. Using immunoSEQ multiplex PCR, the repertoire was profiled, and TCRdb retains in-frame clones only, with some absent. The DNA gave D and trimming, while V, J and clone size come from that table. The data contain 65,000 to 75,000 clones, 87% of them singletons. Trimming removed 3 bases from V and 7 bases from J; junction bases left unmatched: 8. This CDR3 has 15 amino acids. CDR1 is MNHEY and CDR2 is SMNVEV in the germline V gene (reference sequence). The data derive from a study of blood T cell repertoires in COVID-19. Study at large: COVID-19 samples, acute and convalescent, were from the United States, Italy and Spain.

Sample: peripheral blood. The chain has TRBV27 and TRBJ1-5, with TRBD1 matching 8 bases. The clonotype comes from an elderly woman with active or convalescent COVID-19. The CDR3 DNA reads TGTGCCAGCAGTTTTCAGGGGGCTCTAGGGCAGCCCCAGCATTTT. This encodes CASSFQGALGQPQHF.